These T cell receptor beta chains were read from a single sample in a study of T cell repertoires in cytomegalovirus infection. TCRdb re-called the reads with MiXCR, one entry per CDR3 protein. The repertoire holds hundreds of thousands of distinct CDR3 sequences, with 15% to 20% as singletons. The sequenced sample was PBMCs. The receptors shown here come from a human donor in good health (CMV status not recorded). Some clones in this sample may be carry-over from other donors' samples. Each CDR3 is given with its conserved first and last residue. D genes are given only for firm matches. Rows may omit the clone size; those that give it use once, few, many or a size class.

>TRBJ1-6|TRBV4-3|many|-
CASSQGYSGPANSPLHF
TGCGCCAGCAGCCAGGGTTACTCCGGGCCAGCGAATTCACCCCTCCACTTT
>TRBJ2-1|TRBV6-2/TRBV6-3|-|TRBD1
CASSYSRNTGGLEQFF
TGTGCCAGCAGTTACTCGAGAAACACAGGGGGGTTGGAGCAGTTCTTC
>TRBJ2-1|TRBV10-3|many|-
CATGGRVDEQFF
TGTGCCACCGGCGGTCGAGTCGATGAGCAGTTCTTC
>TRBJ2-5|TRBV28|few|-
CASKSGSVQETQYF
TGTGCCAGCAAATCAGGATCGGTCCAAGAGACCCAGTACTTC
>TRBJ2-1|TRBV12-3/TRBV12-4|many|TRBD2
CASSRTSGGAGVNEQFF
TGTGCCAGCAGTCGGACTAGCGGGGGGGCCGGAGTGAATGAGCAGTTCTTC
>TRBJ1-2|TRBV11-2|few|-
CASSLDLGGGYGYTF
TGTGCCAGCAGCTTAGATCTTGGAGGGGGCTATGGCTACACCTTC
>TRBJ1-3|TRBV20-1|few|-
CSARGGTEVSGNTIYF
TGCAGTGCTAGGGGCGGAACGGAGGTCTCTGGAAACACCATATATTTT
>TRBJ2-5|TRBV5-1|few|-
CASSFGGGDQETQYF
TGCGCCAGCAGCTTCGGGGGAGGTGATCAAGAGACCCAGTACTTC
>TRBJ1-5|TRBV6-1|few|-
CASKGVGSGNQPQHF
TGTGCCAGCAAGGGAGTAGGGTCGGGGAATCAGCCCCAGCATTTT
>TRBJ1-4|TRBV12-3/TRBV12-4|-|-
CASSSAFEKLFF
TGTGCCAGCAGTTCGGCATTTGAAAAACTGTTTTTT
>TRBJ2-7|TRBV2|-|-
CASSALLYREQYF
TGTGCCAGCAGTGCCCTCCTCTATAGGGAGCAGTACTTC
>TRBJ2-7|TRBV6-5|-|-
CASSRSGYAYEQYF
TGTGCCAGCAGTCGCTCCGGGTACGCCTACGAGCAGTACTTC
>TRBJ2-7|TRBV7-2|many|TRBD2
CASSSTGTSGSEQYF
TGTGCCAGCAGCTCTACCGGGACTAGCGGGAGCGAGCAGTACTTC
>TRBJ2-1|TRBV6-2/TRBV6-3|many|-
CASSTRQVNEQFF
TGTGCCAGCAGTACGAGACAGGTGAATGAGCAGTTCTTC
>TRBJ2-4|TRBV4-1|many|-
CASSQEGQIAKNIQYF
TGCGCCAGCAGCCAAGAAGGGCAGATAGCCAAAAACATTCAGTACTTC
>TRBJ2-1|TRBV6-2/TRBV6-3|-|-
CASSYSTPRYYNEQFF
TGTGCCAGCAGTTACTCGACCCCCCGCTACTACAATGAGCAGTTCTTC
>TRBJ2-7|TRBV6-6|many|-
CASRNRVASEQYF
TGTGCCAGCAGAAACCGGGTCGCAAGCGAGCAGTACTTC
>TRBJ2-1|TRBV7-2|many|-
CASTNGVAYNEQFF
TGTGCCAGCACCAACGGGGTCGCCTACAATGAGCAGTTCTTC
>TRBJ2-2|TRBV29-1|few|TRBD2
CSVELSGANTGELFF
TGCAGCGTTGAACTTAGCGGGGCTAACACCGGGGAGCTGTTTTTT
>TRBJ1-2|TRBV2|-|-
CASSEAAGEVIRGYTF
TGTGCCAGCAGTGAGGCGGCAGGGGAGGTTATTCGCGGCTACACCTTC
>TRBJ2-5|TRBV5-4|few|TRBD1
CASSLWTGGQETQYF
TGTGCCAGCAGTCTCTGGACAGGGGGCCAAGAGACCCAGTACTTC
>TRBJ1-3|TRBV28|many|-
CASSVDTGNTIYF
TGTGCCAGCAGCGTGGACACTGGAAACACCATATATTTT
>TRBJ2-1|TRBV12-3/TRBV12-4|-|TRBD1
CASSTGTGRNEQFF
TGTGCCAGCAGCACCGGGACAGGGAGGAATGAGCAGTTCTTC
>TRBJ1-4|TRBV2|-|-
CASSEPQTRTNEKLLF
TGTGCCAGCAGTGAACCCCAAACACGAACTAATGAAAAACTGCTTTTT
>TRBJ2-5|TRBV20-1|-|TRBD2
CSARDPLAGGGETQYF
TGCAGTGCTAGAGATCCCCTAGCGGGAGGGGGAGAGACCCAGTACTTC
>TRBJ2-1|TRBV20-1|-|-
CSAKPGLNEQFF
TGCAGTGCTAAGCCGGGTTTGAATGAGCAGTTCTTC
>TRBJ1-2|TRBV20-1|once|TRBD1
CSAQTGDHYGYTF
TGCAGCGCTCAGACAGGGGATCATTATGGCTACACCTTC
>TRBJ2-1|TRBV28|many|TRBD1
CASTGQGWNEQFF
TGTGCCAGCACCGGACAGGGATGGAATGAGCAGTTCTTC